This T cell receptor beta chain was sequenced in a study of post-analysis software for immune sequencing data. Study results and caveats: Samples from a shared batch, those prepared together, strongly co-clustered by F measure. Relative to controls, patients had about 5 TRBV segments at higher frequency, with TRBV5-6, TRBV5-1 and TRBV20-1 among these. Significantly lower normalized Chao1 diversity was found in patients with multiple sclerosis relative to controls.

Researchers reported that TCR beta cDNA libraries carried unique molecular identifiers. TCRdb reprocessed the PCR reads with MiXCR, giving one entry per CDR3 protein. The sample has about 620,000 distinct CDR3 sequences, around 44% seen once. Comment on this clonotype: No antigen is known for it.

Trimming cost V 4 bases and J 10 bases, with 17 bases left between them. The CDR3 spans 13 residues. The sequencing sample was made of blood. The clonotype comes from a girl aged 10 to 17 with multiple sclerosis. The chain has TRBV12-3 or TRBV12-4 and TRBJ2-7, with D perhaps matching TRBD2 (6 bases). CDR3 DNA sequence: TGTGCCAGCAGTTCCCCCGGGCGGGGCGAACAGTACTTC. This encodes CASSSPGRGEQYF.